These 23 T cell receptor beta chains came from one sample sequenced in a study of blood T cell repertoires in COVID-19. Some clones are missing from TCRdb's copy, which holds only in-frame ones; the method was immunoSEQ multiplex PCR. The top ten hold about 3.5% of the sample, which has about 250,000 clones, 60% to 75% seen once. The source material was peripheral blood. The source is a woman aged 80 or over with acute or convalescent COVID-19.

The chain has TRBV4-3 and TRBJ1-6; D uncertain. The V gene lost 0 bases and the J gene lost 0 bases, with 9 bases spanning the gap. The CDR3 is 17 amino acids. Per germline, CDR1 LGHNA and CDR2 YSLEER. The CDR3 is CASSQEPVSSYNSPLHF. The CDR3, as DNA: TGCGCCAGCAGCCAAGAGCCGGTTAGCTCCTATAATTCACCCCTCCACTTT.

Only one count was recorded for this clone. The chain joins TRBV11-3 to TRBJ2-1; possibly TRBD2 for D (6 bases). Germline CDR1 reads SGHNT; CDR2 reads YENEEA. The CDR3 length is 14 residues. V lost 4 bases to trimming and J lost 4 bases, with 11 bases between them. The CDR3 protein is CASSSGTQYNEQFF. The CDR3, as DNA: TGTGCCAGCAGCTCGGGGACTCAATACAATGAGCAGTTCTTC.

This clone was seen a single time. Here the CDR3 reads CASSEALTGNEKLFF. Here the CDR3 DNA reads TGTGCCAGCAGTGAAGCGCTTACAGGCAATGAAAAACTGTTTTTT. The gene calls are TRBV2 and TRBJ1-4, with D tentatively TRBD1 (5 bases). CDR3 length: 15 amino acids. V lost 0 bases, J lost 5 bases, and 10 bases lay in between. From germline, CDR1 is SNHLY and CDR2 FYNNEI.

This clone came up many times. The rearrangement links TRBV7-9 to TRBJ1-5; D gene unclear. The germline gives CDR1 SEHNR, CDR2 FQNEAQ (reference sequence). Between the trimmed V and J ends, which lost 1 base and 2 bases, there was a span of 12 bases. The CDR3 runs to 16 residues. The CDR3 loop is CASSLVSGSGNQPQHF. The CDR3, as DNA: TGTGCCAGCAGCTTAGTGAGCGGGTCGGGCAATCAGCCCCAGCATTTT. Drawing the rest from reference TRBV7-9 and TRBJ1-5, the complete variable domain is DTGVSQNPRHKITKRGQNVTFRCDPISEHNRLYWYRQTLGQGPEFLTYFQNEAQLEKSRLLSDRFSAERPKGSFSTLEIQRTEQGDSAMYLCASSLVSGSGNQPQHFGDGTRLSIL.

The sample holds a few counts of this clone. The gene calls are TRBV5-6 and TRBJ1-1, with 7 bases that match TRBD1. This CDR3 has 15 amino acids. V trimming: 4 bases; J trimming: 2 bases; junction bases outside the gene matches: 8. From germline, CDR1 is SGHDT and CDR2 YYEEEE. CDR3 in amino acids: CASSPQGGPNTEAFF. The CDR3 DNA reads TGTGCCAGCAGCCCCCAGGGGGGCCCAAACACTGAAGCTTTCTTT. Using reference TRBV5-6 and TRBJ1-1 for the parts outside the CDR3, the full variable domain is DAGVTQSPTHLIKTRGQQVTLRCSPKSGHDTVSWYQQALGQGPQFIFQYYEEEERQRGNFPDRFSGHQFPNYSSELNVNALLLGDSALYLCASSPQGGPNTEAFFGQGTRLTVV.

The chain employs TRBV6-2 or TRBV6-3 and TRBJ1-5, with TRBD1 identical over 8 bases. Germline V gene data show CDR1 as MNHEY and CDR2 as SVGEGT. The CDR3 sequence is 17 residues long. Unmatched junction bases numbered 12, after V lost 6 bases and J lost 2 bases. DNA of the CDR3: TGTGCCAGCAGCCAAAGACAGGGGCGCTTGGGCAATCAGCCCCAGCATTTT. Translated: CASSQRQGRLGNQPQHF.

The rearrangement uses TRBV19 and TRBJ1-5; no firm D call. The V end was cut by 3 bases, the J end by 6 bases, with 9 bases between. Germline loops: CDR1 LNHDA, CDR2 SQIVND (reference sequence). The CDR3 is 13 amino acids. The CDR3 sequence is CASSISRSQPQHF. The CDR3 DNA follows: TGTGCCAGTAGTATTTCTCGGAGTCAGCCCCAGCATTTT.

The V gene is TRBV18, the J gene TRBJ1-2; 10 bases are a match to TRBD1. CDR3 length: 19 amino acids. V trimming: 2 bases; J trimming: 4 bases; junction bases outside the gene matches: 16. Germline CDR1 and CDR2: KGHSH and LQKENI. The DNA for the CDR3 is TGTGCCAGCTCACCATACCCCCTCGGGACAGGGGCAGTCGGCTATGGCTACACCTTC. Residues: CASSPYPLGTGAVGYGYTF.

CDR3 sequence: CASSAGTGRTEAFF. The CDR3 coding sequence is TGCGCCAGCAGCGCGGGGACAGGGAGGACTGAAGCTTTCTTT. The J gene is TRBJ1-1, the V gene TRBV5-1; 9 bases line up with TRBD1. The CDR3 spans 14 residues. Germline V lookup: CDR1 SGHRS, CDR2 YFSETQ. V trimming: 4 bases; J trimming: 5 bases; junction bases outside the gene matches: 6.

The chain employs TRBV6-6 and TRBJ1-6; 7 bases line up with TRBD1. CDR3 length: 16 amino acids. From germline, CDR1 is MNHNY and CDR2 SVGAGI (reference sequence). The J segment lost 6 bases and the V segment lost 5 bases, leaving 10 bases of the junction unmatched. CDR3 residues: CASSRLTGAVNSPLHF. The CDR3 DNA reads TGTGCCAGCAGTAGGTTAACAGGGGCAGTTAATTCACCCCTCCACTTT.

The chain employs TRBV5-1 and TRBJ2-1, with D possibly being TRBD2 (5 bases). Trimming cost V 7 bases and J 7 bases, with 15 bases left between them. CDR1 is SGHRS and CDR2 is YFSETQ in the germline V gene. This CDR3 is built from 13 residues. DNA of the CDR3: TGCGCCAGCTTCCCAATGGGCGGGAATGAGCAGTTCTTC. Amino acid sequence: CASFPMGGNEQFF.

The CDR3: CASKNEVVDTEAFF. CDR3 coding DNA: TGTGCCAGCAAGAACGAGGTTGTGGACACTGAAGCTTTCTTT. The chain employs TRBV2 and TRBJ1-1; no reliable D call. V dropped 7 bases and J dropped 3 bases, with 15 bases sitting between them. The CDR3 extends over 14 amino acids. The V gene's germline CDR1 is SNHLY and CDR2 FYNNEI.

This clone occurred once. The gene calls are TRBV5-1 and TRBJ2-5, with 11 bases lining up with TRBD2. Losses at the gene ends were 0 bases for V and 4 bases for J; bases not matched to a gene: 5. The CDR3 has 16 residues. CDR1 is SGHRS and CDR2 is YFSETQ in the germline V gene. CDR3 in DNA: TGCGCCAGCAGCTTGGTCCTAGCGGGGGGCCCAGAGACCCAGTACTTC. It specifies CASSLVLAGGPETQYF.

This chain links TRBV5-6 with TRBJ1-2; D gene ambiguous. With 0 bases removed from V and 8 bases from J, the gap between germline ends came to 20 bases. Per germline, CDR1 SGHDT and CDR2 YYEEEE. The length of the CDR3 is 16 residues. CDR3 protein: CASSLVGGKFPRGYTF. CDR3 DNA: TGTGCCAGCAGCTTGGTCGGAGGGAAGTTTCCTAGGGGCTACACCTTC. The variable domain in full, completed from reference TRBV5-6 and TRBJ1-2, reads DAGVTQSPTHLIKTRGQQVTLRCSPKSGHDTVSWYQQALGQGPQFIFQYYEEEERQRGNFPDRFSGHQFPNYSSELNVNALLLGDSALYLCASSLVGGKFPRGYTFGSGTRLTVV.

The J gene is TRBJ2-2, the V gene TRBV7-9; D remains unclear. In germline, CDR1 is SEHNR, CDR2 FQNEAQ (reference sequence). The CDR3 totals 16 residues. V gave up 2 bases and J gave up 2 bases, with 12 bases separating them. The CDR3 protein is CASSLTTVANTGELFF. DNA of the CDR3: TGTGCCAGCAGCTTAACCACCGTAGCAAACACCGGGGAGCTGTTTTTT.

The chain couples TRBV9 to TRBJ1-1; D remains unclear. This CDR3 is built from 15 residues. The germline V gene has CDR1 SGDLS and CDR2 YYNGEE. With 0 bases removed from V and 4 bases from J, the gap between germline ends came to 13 bases. CDR3 nucleotides: TGTGCCAGCAGCGTAGAGTCGGTGATGAGCACTGAAGCTTTCTTT. Protein: CASSVESVMSTEAFF.

The genes are TRBV5-1 and TRBJ1-2; D is perhaps TRBD1 (5 bases). The germline gives CDR1 SGHRS, CDR2 YFSETQ. With 0 bases removed from V and 7 bases from J, the gap between germline ends came to 10 bases. CDR3 length: 13 amino acids. CDR3 protein: CASSLDATVGYTF. The CDR3 region has the DNA TGCGCCAGCAGCTTGGATGCGACAGTTGGCTACACCTTC.

The chain carries TRBV2 and TRBJ1-2; D possibly corresponds to TRBD1 (6 bases). From germline, CDR1 is SNHLY and CDR2 FYNNEI. Trimming removed 8 bases at V and 4 bases at J, with 8 bases between. The CDR3 sequence is 11 residues long. CDR3 nucleotide sequence: TGTGCCAGCGGACAGATCTATGGCTACACCTTC. As protein: CASGQIYGYTF.

V gene TRBV5-4 combines with J gene TRBJ1-1; no clear D. This CDR3 region has 15 residues. Trimming removed 3 bases from V and 4 bases from J, with 16 bases in between. The germline CDR1 and CDR2 sequences are SGHNT and YYREEE (reference sequence). The chain's CDR3 is CASSSRTGLSTEAFF. For the CDR3, the DNA is TGTGCCAGCAGCTCCCGGACGGGGTTGAGCACTGAAGCTTTCTTT.

This clone has only one observation. The chain carries TRBV10-3 and TRBJ2-5; 9 nucleotides line up with TRBD1. This CDR3 region has 13 residues. The V and J ends lost 6 bases and 6 bases, in that order; junction bases with no gene match: 5. The germline V gene encodes CDR1 ENHRY and CDR2 SYGVKD. As DNA, the CDR3 is TGTGCCATCAGCATAACAGGGGGCAAGACCCAGTACTTC. The encoded protein is CAISITGGKTQYF.

V gene TRBV25-1 combines with J gene TRBJ2-1; 7 bases are shared with TRBD2. The germline V gene has CDR1 MGHDK and CDR2 SYGVNS. The CDR3 spans 16 residues. V gave up 1 base and J gave up 4 bases; unmatched junction bases: 7. For the CDR3, the DNA is TGTGCCAGCAGTGAATTCGCGGGAGTCATGTACAATGAGCAGTTCTTC. Translated: CASSEFAGVMYNEQFF.

This clone was counted a few times. The gene calls are TRBV5-4 and TRBJ1-1; 7 bases align to TRBD1. The junction had 5 bases not matched to a gene; V was cut back by 3 bases and J by 0 bases. Germline CDR1 and CDR2: SGHNT and YYREEE (reference sequence). This CDR3 spans 15 amino acids. The CDR3 coding sequence is TGTGCCAGCAGCTCCAGGACAGGACTGAACACTGAAGCTTTCTTT. This gives the protein CASSSRTGLNTEAFF.

This sequence joins TRBV13 and TRBJ1-3, with D possibly matching TRBD1 (5 bases). The CDR3 is 17 residues long. Germline-derived CDR1 and CDR2 are PRHDT and FYEKMQ (reference sequence). V was clipped by 1 base and J by 4 bases, with 17 bases between them. Written as DNA, the CDR3 is TGTGCCAGCAGCTTAGTCGCGGGGGGATCAGGGGGAAACACCATATATTTT. It specifies CASSLVAGGSGGNTIYF.